Sequencing of this TCR beta chain was carried out in a study of shared clonotypes between healthy human individuals. As for the study in general: Per donor, three plates held CD4 naive cells, three held CD4 memory, two held CD8 naive and one held CD8 memory. Study-wide results and caveats: The sampled material consisted only of blood, and tissue repertoires are likely to differ.

The V gene lost 2 bases and the J gene lost 7 bases, with 14 bases spanning the gap. Germline V gene lookup returns CDR1 MNHNS and CDR2 SASEGT. The CDR3 sequence is 15 residues long. The assay was immunoSEQ multiplex PCR, and TCRdb's table has in-frame clones only and misses some. The sample contains around 2,000,000 clones, roughly 95% of which appear only once. In the case of this clone: The antigen is not known.

The chain uses TRBV6-1 and TRBJ2-2; the D gene could be TRBD1 or TRBD2 (6 bases each). The clonotype was recovered from a man between 18 and 35 years old in good health. The material sequenced was naive CD4+ T cells sorted from blood. Subset denoted: CD45RA+ positively selected. This CDR3 is CASSERRGKGGELFF. CDR3 DNA: TGTGCCAGCAGTGAAAGGAGGGGGAAAGGCGGGGAGCTGTTTTTT.